This entry features one TCR beta chain sequence. Terminally differentiated effector memory CD45RA+ cells were excluded by CCR7 positive selection of CD45RO-negative cells. The sample belongs to a study of shared clonotypes between healthy human individuals. Germline assignment: CDR1 LNHDA and CDR2 SQIVND (reference sequence). The ends were cut back, 10 bases at V and 2 bases at J, with 9 bases in the middle. This CDR3 comprises 12 residues. Profiling relied on immunoSEQ multiplex PCR, and the TCRdb table lists in-frame clones only, not all of them. The repertoire holds around 600,000 clones, with about 95% as singletons.

Specimen: naive CD8+ T cells sorted from blood. This receptor was obtained from a woman in her 30s in good health. The chain has TRBV19 and TRBJ1-3; the D is unclear. CDR3 loop: CATRNPGNTIYF. DNA of the CDR3: TGTGCCACCAGGAATCCTGGAAACACCATATATTTT.